Below, one T cell receptor beta chain is given with its context. This sample was taken from a study of control samples from healthy donors and cancer patients. The protocol was immunoSEQ multiplex PCR, while the TCRdb copy is restricted to in-frame clones and leaves out a portion. Here the sample spans 90,000 to 100,000 clones, about 80% being singletons. Trimming stripped 3 bases from V and 6 bases from J, with 15 bases between. Germline lookup yields CDR1 LGHDT and CDR2 YNNKEL (reference sequence). The CDR3 loop spans 15 amino acids. The clonotype comes from a woman younger than 45 in good health. Sequenced: blood. The genes are TRBV3-1 (or the pseudogene TRBV3-2) and TRBJ2-1; tentatively, D is TRBD1 (5 bases). In DNA form, the CDR3 reads TGTGCCAGCAGCCAGTACGCCCCTAGGGGCAATGAGCAGTTCTTC. Protein sequence: CASSQYAPRGNEQFF.